One sample yielded the 27 T cell receptor beta chains listed below, sequenced in a study of cytomegalovirus exposure and HLA in healthy donors. The PCR was carried out with 60 Vbeta primers and 13 Jbeta primers. Produced via immunoSEQ multiplex PCR; TCRdb's table is partial and in-frame only. The data show about 120,000 clones, 81% seen once. Sequencing was carried out using PBMCs. The origin of the receptors is a man aged 18-30 years in good health and CMV-seronegative.

This clone was found once. The chain recombines TRBV7-8 with TRBJ2-3; 9 bases are a match to TRBD2. V lost 0 bases to trimming and J lost 5 bases; unmatched junction nucleotides: 9. The germline V gene encodes CDR1 SGHVS and CDR2 FQNEAQ. The CDR3 is 17 residues long. The DNA for the CDR3 is TGTGCCAGCAGCTTAGCGGGCGGGGGGGCCTCGGTAGATACGCAGTATTTT. Translated: CASSLAGGGASVDTQYF.

Comments on this clone: Other DNA sequences within the sample encode an identical CDR3. The rearrangement links TRBV5-1 to TRBJ2-7; the D gene is possibly TRBD2 (6 bases). With 2 bases removed from V and 1 base from J, the gap between germline ends came to 22 bases. The V gene's germline CDR1 is SGHRS and CDR2 YFSETQ. This CDR3 spans 18 amino acids. The CDR3 DNA reads TGCGCCAGCAGCTTATCGGGAAAGGGAGGTACCTCGTCCTACGAGCAGTACTTC. It encodes CASSLSGKGGTSSYEQYF. Drawing the rest from reference TRBV5-1 and TRBJ2-7, the complete variable domain is KAGVTQTPRYLIKTRGQQVTLSCSPISGHRSVSWYQQTPGQGLQFLFEYFSETQRNKGNFPGRFSGRQFSNSRSEMNVSTLELGDSALYLCASSLSGKGGTSSYEQYFGPGTRLTVT.

This clone showed up just once. J is TRBJ2-2 and V is TRBV5-1, with TRBD1 matching over 8 bases. CDR1 and CDR2 from the germline V gene are SGHRS and YFSETQ. Trimming removed 2 bases from V and 1 base from J; junction bases left unmatched: 7. The length of the CDR3 is 17 residues. CDR3 loop: CASSFRSGTGNTGELFF. CDR3 sequence (DNA): TGCGCCAGCAGCTTTCGGTCCGGGACAGGGAACACCGGGGAGCTGTTTTTT.

The V gene is TRBV5-1, the J gene TRBJ1-2; a possible D gene is TRBD1 (6 bases). This CDR3 spans 15 amino acids. Trimming removed 4 bases from V and 0 bases from J, with 13 bases in between. Germline V gene sequence: CDR1 SGHRS, CDR2 YFSETQ. In DNA, the CDR3 is TGCGCCAGCAGCCCGGCCGGGACAACTAACTATGGCTACACCTTC. This sequence encodes CASSPAGTTNYGYTF.

This chain uses TRBV2 with TRBJ2-5, with 8 bases aligning to TRBD1. The DNA matches TRBJ2-7 better at its end, which makes the J call doubtful. The germline gives CDR1 SNHLY, CDR2 FYNNEI. The CDR3 sequence is 13 residues long. This CDR3 is CASSADRGYEQYF. In nucleotides, the CDR3 is TGTGCCAGCAGCGCTGACAGGGGATACGAGCAGTACTTC.

The chain has TRBV10-1 and TRBJ2-3, with D tentatively TRBD2 (5 bases). The V gene lost 8 bases and the J gene lost 2 bases, with 11 bases spanning the gap. Germline V CDR1 and CDR2: WNHNN, SYGVQD (reference sequence). CDR3 length: 13 residues. In DNA, the CDR3 is TGCGCCAGCCGCCGGGGAAACACAGATACGCAGTATTTT. This sequence encodes CASRRGNTDTQYF.

The chain uses TRBV6-5 and TRBJ1-2, with 7 positions matching TRBD1. The trim removed 5 bases at V and 4 bases at J, leaving 7 bases unmatched. From germline, CDR1 is MNHEY and CDR2 SVGAGI. This CDR3 has 14 amino acids. The CDR3 DNA reads as TGTGCCAGCAGTCAAACCGGGACAGCCTATGGCTACACCTTC. It translates to CASSQTGTAYGYTF.

This sequence joins TRBV5-4 and TRBJ1-1; D is undetermined. CDR1 and CDR2 (germline): SGHNT, YYREEE (reference sequence). The CDR3 spans 13 residues. V gave up 7 bases and J gave up 0 bases, with 10 bases separating them. The DNA of the CDR3 is TGTGCCAGCGAGAACAGAGTGAACACTGAAGCTTTCTTT. This codes for CASENRVNTEAFF. Supplemented by reference TRBV5-4 and TRBJ1-1, the full variable domain reads ETGVTQSPTHLIKTRGQQVTLRCSSQSGHNTVSWYQQALGQGPQFIFQYYREEENGRGNFPPRFSGLQFPNYSSELNVNALELDDSALYLCASENRVNTEAFFGQGTRLTVV.

The V and J genes are TRBV6-5 and TRBJ2-3; TRBD1 matches at 8 bases. Trimming at V came to 2 bases and at J to 3 bases, leaving 4 bases not matched to a gene. Per germline, CDR1 MNHEY and CDR2 SVGAGI. This CDR3 contains 15 residues. The CDR3 nucleotides are TGTGCCAGCAGTTACCGAGACAGGGGTACAGATACGCAGTATTTT. This encodes CASSYRDRGTDTQYF.

The chain carries TRBV7-9 and TRBJ2-1; 8 nucleotides align to TRBD2. The CDR3 has 14 amino acids. Germline CDR1 SEHNR, CDR2 FQNEAQ (reference sequence). Trimming took 5 bases from V and 10 from J; bases not matched to a gene: 10. DNA of the CDR3: TGTGCCAGCAGCGGGGGGGGACCGGGAGGGGAGCAGTTCTTC. Encoded protein: CASSGGGPGGEQFF.

A single count supports this clone. The chain couples TRBV18 to TRBJ1-1, with D possibly being TRBD1 (5 bases). The CDR3 consists of 15 residues. The ends were cut back, 1 base at V and 1 base at J, with 10 bases in the middle. Germline V gene lookup returns CDR1 KGHSH and CDR2 LQKENI. The CDR3 region is CASSPRGGPNTEAFF. The CDR3 region has the DNA TGTGCCAGCTCACCACGGGGGGGTCCGAACACTGAAGCTTTCTTT.

Only a few counts were recorded for this clone. The J gene is TRBJ2-7, the V gene TRBV5-6, with D perhaps TRBD1 (6 bases). The CDR3 is made up of 15 amino acids. Trimming removed 0 bases from V and 0 bases from J, with 10 bases in between. From germline, CDR1 is SGHDT and CDR2 YYEEEE. CDR3 DNA sequence: TGTGCCAGCAGCTTGGCCCCGACAGGCTCCTACGAGCAGTACTTC. Protein sequence: CASSLAPTGSYEQYF.

This clone occurred a few times. This sequence joins TRBV5-4 and TRBJ1-3, with D maybe TRBD1 (6 bases). The CDR3 contains 15 residues. V lost 0 bases and J lost 4, with 11 bases in between. CDR1 and CDR2 from the germline V gene are SGHNT and YYREEE (reference sequence). In DNA form, the CDR3 reads TGTGCCAGCAGCTTGGACAGGGCGAGCGGAAACACCATATATTTT. Its translation is CASSLDRASGNTIYF.

The V call is TRBV11-2, the J call TRBJ2-5; 8 nucleotides agree with TRBD2. J lost 2 bases, V lost 2 bases, and 7 bases had no gene match. The CDR3 has 16 amino acids. CDR1 SGHAT and CDR2 FQNNGV come from the germline V gene. This CDR3 is CASSLTAGGSQETQYF. The CDR3 bases are TGTGCCAGCAGCTTAACGGCGGGGGGATCACAAGAGACCCAGTACTTC.

CDR3 residues: CSPGNGYNEQFF. The CDR3, as DNA: TGCAGCCCCGGGAACGGTTACAATGAGCAGTTCTTC. The chain carries TRBV29-1 and TRBJ2-1; D is perhaps TRBD2 (5 bases). The CDR3 has 12 amino acids. Trimming took 8 bases from V and 4 from J, leaving 12 bases between them. The germline gives CDR1 SQVTM, CDR2 ANQGSEA.

This chain links TRBV5-1 with TRBJ2-3; 11 bases are a match to TRBD2. Germline CDR1 is SGHRS and CDR2 is YFSETQ. This CDR3 is built from 16 residues. The V segment lost 5 bases and the J segment 2 bases; nucleotides outside the gene matches: 7. The chain's CDR3 is CASSSLAGGPTDTQYF. DNA for the CDR3: TGCGCCAGCAGTTCGTTAGCGGGGGGGCCCACAGATACGCAGTATTTT.

This clone has a handful of counts. The chain has TRBV19 and TRBJ2-1; no firm D call. Germline V gene data show CDR1 as LNHDA and CDR2 as SQIVND (reference sequence). V dropped 2 bases and J dropped 3 bases, with 2 bases sitting between them. The CDR3 totals 12 residues. CDR3 sequence: CASSIRYNEQFF. CDR3 coding DNA: TGTGCCAGTAGTATACGCTACAATGAGCAGTTCTTC.

The chain couples TRBV20-1 to TRBJ1-1; D gene ambiguous. Germline V gene data show CDR1 as DFQATT and CDR2 as SNEGSKA (reference sequence). The CDR3 is made up of 11 amino acids. V was shortened by 5 bases and J by 4 bases, with 8 bases between the two germline ends. Here the CDR3 reads CSAATGTEAFF. Written as DNA, the CDR3 is TGCAGTGCTGCCACGGGCACTGAAGCTTTCTTT.

CDR3 in DNA: TGTGCCAGCAGCGTAGACTATCGGGGACAGGGCACAGATACGCAGTATTTT. This translates into CASSVDYRGQGTDTQYF. The rearrangement uses TRBV9 and TRBJ2-3; 8 nucleotides align to TRBD1. With 0 bases clipped from V and 1 base from J, the junction kept 7 bases outside the gene matches. Germline assignment: CDR1 SGDLS and CDR2 YYNGEE. The CDR3 extends over 17 amino acids.

As regards this clone: Within the sample, other DNA sequences also encode this same CDR3. The V and J genes are TRBV6-1 and TRBJ2-3, with D possibly matching TRBD2 (7 bases). V dropped 3 bases and J dropped 5 bases, with 12 bases sitting between them. Germline CDR1 reads MNHNS; CDR2 reads SASEGT. This CDR3 comprises 14 residues. The CDR3 region has the DNA TGTGCCAGCAGTGAGGGAGGGGGAAGAGATACGCAGTATTTT. Residues: CASSEGGGRDTQYF.

The gene calls are TRBV9 and TRBJ2-1; TRBD1 aligns across 8 bases. Germline assignment: CDR1 SGDLS and CDR2 YYNGEE. J was trimmed by 7 bases and V by 3 bases; bases with no gene match: 12. The CDR3 extends over 16 amino acids. CDR3 in DNA: TGTGCCAGCAGCGCATTAGACAGGGGTCGTAAGAATGAGCAGTTCTTC. Translated: CASSALDRGRKNEQFF.

The count of this clone is one. J is TRBJ2-3 and V is TRBV9; 8 nucleotides agree with TRBD2. With V trimmed by 0 bases and J by 5 bases, 8 bases remained unmatched. This CDR3 is built from 16 residues. The germline V gene has CDR1 SGDLS and CDR2 YYNGEE. The CDR3 bases are TGTGCCAGCAGCGTAGATGCGGGGGGCCCACAAGATACGCAGTATTTT. Translation gives CASSVDAGGPQDTQYF.

The chain uses TRBV4-1 and TRBJ1-2, with unresolved D. Germline loops: CDR1 MGHRA, CDR2 YSYEKL. The V end lost 0 bases, the J end lost 2 bases, and 13 bases lay between the germline ends. This CDR3 region has 16 residues. Here the CDR3 DNA reads TGCGCCAGCAGCCAAGATCTTGCGACTCCCAACTATGGCTACACCTTC. Its protein product is CASSQDLATPNYGYTF.

This rearrangement joins TRBV28 to TRBJ2-1; 12 bases are a match to TRBD2. V was clipped by 5 bases and J by 10 bases; unmatched bases: 6. The CDR3 consists of 14 residues. Per germline, CDR1 MDHEN and CDR2 SYDVKM. The CDR3 region has the DNA TGTGCCAGCAGTCCTCGGACTAGCGGGGTGGAGCAGTTCTTC. This translates into CASSPRTSGVEQFF.

This chain joins TRBV10-1 and TRBJ2-1, with 7 bases identical to TRBD1. V was clipped by 9 bases and J by 4 bases; unmatched bases: 12. The CDR3 sequence is 15 residues long. The V gene's germline CDR1 is WNHNN and CDR2 SYGVQD (reference sequence). As DNA, the CDR3 is TGCGCCAGAACGGTAAGGGGGCGCCGGTACAATGAGCAGTTCTTC. It is translated as CARTVRGRRYNEQFF.

The table lists this clone with a count of one. The chain is built from TRBV29-1 and TRBJ2-2; a possible D gene is TRBD1 (6 bases). The length of the CDR3 is 13 residues. The ends were cut back, 4 bases at V and 3 bases at J, with 9 bases in the middle. CDR1 and CDR2 (germline): SQVTM, ANQGSEA. The chain's CDR3 is CSVGRGDTGELFF. CDR3 DNA: TGCAGCGTTGGCAGGGGCGACACCGGGGAGCTGTTTTTT.

V and J are TRBV6-5 and TRBJ1-5; D is ambiguous. The CDR3 has 13 residues. Trimming cost V 6 bases and J 3 bases, with 9 bases left between them. CDR1 is MNHEY, CDR2 SVGAGI, per germline. The CDR3 coding sequence is TGTGCCAGCAGAGATCTCTACAATCAGCCCCAGCATTTT. Translated: CASRDLYNQPQHF.